This T cell receptor (beta chain) is from a study of spatial heterogeneity in lung cancer. TCR cDNA molecules were tagged individually, and each one carried a unique molecular identifier. TCRdb called the 5' RACE reads again in MiXCR, with one record for every CDR3 protein. Found here are 9,000 to 10,000 distinct CDR3 sequences, 13% to 15% of them singletons; the top ten hold roughly an eighth. This clonotype was recorded at least ten times. What it recognizes is unknown. Within a library made for alpha chains, this beta chain is off target, and its count is uninformative. CDR3 length equals 16 residues. Germline V gene lookup returns CDR1 SGHDN and CDR2 FVKESK. V lost 0 bases to trimming and J lost 0 bases, with 9 bases between them. Time point reported: sample taken at primary tumor resection. Study results and limitations: Counts of expanded alpha and beta TCRs within tumors tracked the tumor nonsynonymous mutation count.

The input for sequencing was lung tumor tissue, taken at surgery. The J gene is TRBJ2-1, the V gene TRBV14; the D is unclear. The clonotype originates from a male donor with early-stage non-small cell lung cancer. The CDR3 DNA reads TGTGCCAGCAGCCAAGATAACTACCCCTCCTACAATGAGCAGTTCTTC. This codes for CASSQDNYPSYNEQFF.